One sample yielded the 8 T cell receptor beta chains listed below, sequenced in a study of memory CD4+ T cells and cytomegalovirus serostatus. Sequencing was performed with immunoSEQ multiplex PCR; in TCRdb, only in-frame clones are kept and a portion is missing. The repertoire holds tens of thousands of clones, with 75% to 85% as singletons. Single viable CD3+CD4+CD8-CD45RO+ cells were sorted as the memory CD4+ T cells. Sample: memory CD4+ T cells from blood. All receptors come from an adult in good health and CMV-seronegative.

Note on this clone: In the same sample, other DNA sequences code for this CDR3. The chain is built from TRBV5-6 and TRBJ2-5; 9 bases line up with TRBD1. This CDR3 region has 14 residues. Germline V lookup: CDR1 SGHDT, CDR2 YYEEEE. Losses at the gene ends were 1 base for V and 5 bases for J; bases not matched to a gene: 3. CDR3 sequence: CASSLTGGGETQYF. CDR3 bases: TGTGCCAGCAGCTTGACAGGGGGCGGGGAGACCCAGTACTTC.

The chain combines TRBV29-1 with TRBJ2-5; either TRBD1 or TRBD2 may supply D (5 bases each). Germline V lookup: CDR1 SQVTM, CDR2 ANQGSEA. This CDR3 has 14 residues. The germline V and J ends were trimmed by 1 base and 7 bases, with 16 bases remaining between them. For the CDR3, the DNA is TGCAGCGTTGAAGGACGGGGCTCGGTGGGGACCCAGTACTTC. Protein: CSVEGRGSVGTQYF.

The CDR3 here is CASSEPQGGKAFF. The CDR3 DNA reads as TGTGCCAGCAGTGAACCACAGGGGGGAAAGGCTTTCTTT. The chain is built from TRBV28 and TRBJ1-1; the match to TRBD1 covers 8 bases. Germline V lookup: CDR1 MDHEN, CDR2 SYDVKM. The junction had 10 bases not matched to a gene; V was cut back by 5 bases and J by 11 bases. The CDR3 runs to 13 residues.

This chain links TRBV4-1 with TRBJ1-5; D not resolved. Germline V gene lookup returns CDR1 MGHRA and CDR2 YSYEKL. V was cut by 1 base and J by 4 bases, with 5 bases left in between. The CDR3 runs 13 residues. The CDR3 here is CASSQGWNQPQHF. The DNA for the CDR3 is TGCGCCAGCAGCCAAGGCTGGAATCAGCCCCAGCATTTT.

V is TRBV7-2 and J is TRBJ1-1; 7 bases agree with TRBD1. This CDR3 is built from 16 residues. V dropped 1 base and J dropped 6; count of bases not matched to a gene: 11. Germline V CDR1 and CDR2: SGHTA, FQGNSA. The CDR3 DNA sequence: TGTGCCAGCAGCTTAGAAGGGGGCAATGGTATTTCTGAAGCTTTCTTT. It translates to CASSLEGGNGISEAFF.

The chain has TRBV11-3 and TRBJ2-7; unclear D gene. The CDR3 loop spans 14 amino acids. V was cut by 2 bases and J by 7 bases, with 15 bases left in between. Germline V gene data show CDR1 as SGHNT and CDR2 as YENEEA. The CDR3 spells CASSLRTGRLEQYF. The CDR3 DNA reads TGTGCCAGCAGCTTAAGGACCGGACGTCTGGAGCAGTACTTC. Using reference TRBV11-3 and TRBJ2-7 for the parts outside the CDR3, the full variable domain is EAGVVQSPRYKIIEKKQPVAFWCNPISGHNTLYWYLQNLGQGPELLIRYENEEAVDDSQLPKDRFSAERLKGVDSTLKIQPAELGDSAVYLCASSLRTGRLEQYFGPGTRLTVT.

This chain links TRBV6-1 with TRBJ2-7; D not certain. This CDR3 has 16 amino acids. CDR1 MNHNS and CDR2 SASEGT come from the germline V gene. Deletions cut 0 bases from V and 7 bases from J, with 19 bases between. CDR3 DNA sequence: TGTGCCAGCAGTGAAGCGAGGTTGGTCGGCAAAAAGGAGCAGTACTTC. The encoded protein is CASSEARLVGKKEQYF.

The chain employs TRBV11-3 and TRBJ2-5, with a possible D match to TRBD1 (5 bases). Trimming took off 1 base at V and 5 bases at J, with 14 bases between the two ends. Germline V gives CDR1 SGHNT, CDR2 YENEEA. The CDR3 is 15 residues long. CDR3 region: CASSLGIPGKETQYF. The CDR3 coding sequence is TGTGCCAGCAGCTTAGGGATCCCAGGGAAGGAGACCCAGTACTTC.